Listed below are T cell receptor beta chains from one sample, sequenced in a study of CD8+ T cells in alopecia areata. Generated by immunoSEQ multiplex PCR, the TCRdb table keeps only in-frame clones and is missing some. The table lists more than 200,000 clones, 50% to 75% of them singletons, with around 4.2% in the top ten. The sequenced sample was CD4+ T cells sorted from blood, obtained at week 4, from a patient treated with tofacitinib. All receptors derive from a human donor with alopecia areata. CDR3s include the opening cysteine and the closing phenylalanine or tryptophan. A D gene is named only where the DNA matches it firmly. Size is omitted from some rows. Given values are once, few, many or a class for expanded clones.

TGTGCCAGTAGTACCATGGGGACATCTTATGGCTACACCTTC | CASSTMGTSYGYTF | TRBV19 | . | . | TRBJ1-2
TGTGCCAGCAGTTACTACGTTGGGACAGAATATGGCTACACCTTC | CASSYYVGTEYGYTF | TRBV6-5 | TRBD1 | . | TRBJ1-2
TGTGCCAGCAGCTTAGTGGGACAGGGCGAGCAGTACTTC | CASSLVGQGEQYF | TRBV7-9 | TRBD1 | few | TRBJ2-7
TGTGCCAGCAGTTACTTTAATGGCTACACCTTC | CASSYFNGYTF | TRBV6-6 | . | . | TRBJ1-2
TGTGCCAGCAGCTTGGCAGGGGCCAAAAACATTCAGTACTTC | CASSLAGAKNIQYF | TRBV5-5 | . | few | TRBJ2-4
TGTGCCAGCAGTGTTGGGGCTGGCTACACCTTC | CASSVGAGYTF | TRBV2 | . | . | TRBJ1-2
TGCGCCAGCAGCCAAGGTGTCGCAGTAATGAACACTGAAGCTTTCTTT | CASSQGVAVMNTEAFF | TRBV4-1 | . | . | TRBJ1-1
TGTGCCAGCAGCTTAGTTGGGAACACTGAAGCTTTCTTT | CASSLVGNTEAFF | TRBV7-2 | . | . | TRBJ1-1
TGTGCCAGCAGCGTAGGGACAGAATCGGATGAGCAGTTCTTC | CASSVGTESDEQFF | TRBV9 | . | . | TRBJ2-1
TGCAGCGGGGGACAGGGAATAAGGACAGATACGCAGTATTTT | CSGGQGIRTDTQYF | TRBV29-1 | TRBD1 | . | TRBJ2-3
TGCAGCGTCCCGGGACAGGGGTGGACCCAGTACTTC | CSVPGQGWTQYF | TRBV29-1 | TRBD1 | . | TRBJ2-5
TGTGCCAGCAGTCCTGGACAGGTCGGGGACTATGGCTACACCTTC | CASSPGQVGDYGYTF | TRBV28 | TRBD1 | few | TRBJ1-2
TGTGCCAGTAGTATGGACAGGATGAACACTGAAGCTTTCTTT | CASSMDRMNTEAFF | TRBV19 | TRBD1 | . | TRBJ1-1
TGTGCTAGCAGCTCCGGACAGGGGGCGACAGATACGCAGTATTTT | CASSSGQGATDTQYF | TRBV7-7 | TRBD1 | . | TRBJ2-3
TGCAGCGTTTTTTTGGGAAACACTGAAGCTTTCTTT | CSVFLGNTEAFF | TRBV29-1 | . | few | TRBJ1-1
TGCGCCAGCAGCTTGGGTTCAGGGGAGGATACGCAGTATTTT | CASSLGSGEDTQYF | TRBV5-1 | . | . | TRBJ2-3
TGCGCCAGCAGCCAAGACTGGGGGACAGGGGCCGCCTACGAGCAGTACTTC | CASSQDWGTGAAYEQYF | TRBV4-1 | TRBD1 | . | TRBJ2-7
TGTGCCAGCAGTCCCTCCTGGGACAGGGTCAACGAGCAGTACTTC | CASSPSWDRVNEQYF | TRBV27 | TRBD1 | many | TRBJ2-7
TGTGCCAGCAGCTTAGATTCTAGCTTCTACAATGAGCAGTTCTTC | CASSLDSSFYNEQFF | TRBV11-2 | . | . | TRBJ2-1
TGTGCCACTTCCCGGGGGGCGAACACTGAAGCTTTCTTT | CATSRGANTEAFF | TRBV27 | . | . | TRBJ1-1
TGCGCCAGCTATAGGGACAGGGATGAAAAACTGTTTTTT | CASYRDRDEKLFF | TRBV23-1 | TRBD1 | . | TRBJ1-4
TGCGCCAGCAGCTTGAACAGCCTGAACACTGAAGCTTTCTTT | CASSLNSLNTEAFF | TRBV5-1 | . | . | TRBJ1-1
TGTGCCAGCAGCCCTAGGGGGTTGTACGAGCAGTACTTC | CASSPRGLYEQYF | TRBV6-5 | . | few | TRBJ2-7
TGTGCCAGCTCACCAAGGGACTCCATTCATGGCTACACCTTC | CASSPRDSIHGYTF | TRBV18 | . | once | TRBJ1-2
TGTGCCAGCTCACCACCGGCACTAGGAGGGAATGAGCAGTTCTTC | CASSPPALGGNEQFF | TRBV18 | . | . | TRBJ2-1
TGTGCCAGCAGTTACTCGTCGGTTGCTGAAGCTTTCTTT | CASSYSSVAEAFF | TRBV6-6 | . | . | TRBJ1-1
TGCGCCAGCAGCTTGGTGGCAGGGCGTCCTAACTATGGCTACACCTTC | CASSLVAGRPNYGYTF | TRBV5-1 | . | few | TRBJ1-2
TGTGCCAGCAGCTCCTCCGGGCGAGTAGGGGAGACCCAGTACTTC | CASSSSGRVGETQYF | TRBV11-2 | . | . | TRBJ2-5
TGTGCCAGCAGCGTTACTAGCGGGGACTCCTACAATGAGCAGTTCTTC | CASSVTSGDSYNEQFF | TRBV9 | TRBD2 | . | TRBJ2-1
TGTGCCAGCAGCAAACAACGAAAGACAGCTTCGAACACTGAAGCTTTCTTT | CASSKQRKTASNTEAFF | TRBV21-1 | . | few | TRBJ1-1
TGTGCCAGCAGATGGGACCCTCAGGGGGCTGAGCAGTTCTTC | CASRWDPQGAEQFF | TRBV27 | TRBD1 | few | TRBJ2-1
TGCAGCGTCGTGGGGGCCTCCTACGAGCAGTACTTC | CSVVGASYEQYF | TRBV29-1 | . | few | TRBJ2-7
TGTGCCAGCAGCAGAGACCCGGGACTTAGCACAGATACGCAGTATTTT | CASSRDPGLSTDTQYF | TRBV7-9 | . | . | TRBJ2-3
TGTGCCTCGACCAACCGGGACTCCCAAGAGACCCAGTACTTC | CASTNRDSQETQYF | TRBV30 | . | . | TRBJ2-5
TGTGCCTGGAGTGGGTCCTCGGGGGGCTACACCTTC | CAWSGSSGGYTF | TRBV30 | . | once | TRBJ1-2
TGTGCCAGCAGTGAGCGTCGTCGGGCAGCCTACGAGCAGTACTTC | CASSERRRAAYEQYF | TRBV6-1 | . | . | TRBJ2-7
TGCGCCAGCAGCCCTTCCGGACAGGTCTATGGCTACACCTTC | CASSPSGQVYGYTF | TRBV5-1 | TRBD1 | . | TRBJ1-2
TGTGCCACCGCACCGACCGGGGAGCTGTTTTTT | CATAPTGELFF | TRBV7-9 | . | . | TRBJ2-2
TGTGCCAGTAGTATTTATCGACCCCCCTTCTACAATGAGCAGTTCTTC | CASSIYRPPFYNEQFF | TRBV19 | . | few | TRBJ2-1
TGTGCCAGCAGCCCCGGGACAAAGGGCGAGACCCAGTACTTC | CASSPGTKGETQYF | TRBV7-2 | . | few | TRBJ2-5
TGTGCCAGCTCAGTGGGTCTGGGCTCTGGGGCCAACGTCCTGACTTTC | CASSVGLGSGANVLTF | TRBV18 | . | . | TRBJ2-6
TGCGCCAGCAGCGCTGGGACAGGGAATCGGGAGCAGTACTTC | CASSAGTGNREQYF | TRBV5-1 | TRBD1 | . | TRBJ2-7
TGTGCCAGCAGCCGGACAGGGGGCCGTAGGACCGGGGAGCTGTTTTTT | CASSRTGGRRTGELFF | TRBV11-2 | TRBD1 | few | TRBJ2-2
TGTGCCAGCAGTTACTGGGGACAGGGGGCTGGCTACACCTTC | CASSYWGQGAGYTF | TRBV6-5 | TRBD1 | . | TRBJ1-2
TGTGCCAGTACGGGACAGGGGGCCGTCCCTGGTGGAAACACCATATATTTT | CASTGQGAVPGGNTIYF | TRBV9 | TRBD1 | . | TRBJ1-3
TGTGCCAGCAGCTGGGGTGGACATGAGCAGTTCTTC | CASSWGGHEQFF | TRBV7-9 | . | . | TRBJ2-1
TGTGCCAGCAGACCGGACGGGAGGGAGACCCAGTACTTC | CASRPDGRETQYF | TRBV6-5 | TRBD2 | . | TRBJ2-5
TGCGCCAGCAGCTTGAACATGGGGAGCTCCTATAATTCACCCCTCCACTTT | CASSLNMGSSYNSPLHF | TRBV5-1 | . | . | TRBJ1-6
TGTGCCAGCAGGTCCCAGGGCACAGATACGCAGTATTTT | CASRSQGTDTQYF | TRBV25-1 | . | few | TRBJ2-3
TGCAGCGTTGGGGAGGGGGAGAGGCGAAGAACTGAAGCTTTCTTT | CSVGEGERRRTEAFF | TRBV29-1 | . | . | TRBJ1-1
TGTGCCAGCAGTCCTCCTCAGTATGGGGGCGCAGCCGCCCCCCTCCACTTT | CASSPPQYGGAAAPLHF | TRBV27 | . | . | TRBJ1-6
TGCAGCGTCCAACAGCGGGAGGGTTCACCCCTCCACTTT | CSVQQREGSPLHF | TRBV29-1 | . | few | TRBJ1-6
TGCGCCAGCAGGGTAGACGTGGCCCTTGAAGCTTTCTTT | CASRVDVALEAFF | TRBV5-1 | . | once | TRBJ1-1
TGCGCCAGCAGCCAAGGGGGCGGATTCGAGACCCAGTACTTC | CASSQGGGFETQYF | TRBV4-3 | . | few | TRBJ2-5
TGTGCCAGCAGAGCGGACCGCGGAAGCCTCACAGATACGCAGTATTTT | CASRADRGSLTDTQYF | TRBV2 | . | . | TRBJ2-3
TGTGCCAGCAGTGGGACAGGGGGGAATTCACCCCTCCACTTT | CASSGTGGNSPLHF | TRBV2 | TRBD1 | few | TRBJ1-6
TGTGCCAGCTCACCGAACACCGGGGAGCTGTTTTTT | CASSPNTGELFF | TRBV18 | . | . | TRBJ2-2
TGCGCCAGCAGCTTGGACACAGGGGGAGCGGGTTCACCCCTCCACTTT | CASSLDTGGAGSPLHF | TRBV5-1 | TRBD1 | . | TRBJ1-6
TGTGCCAGCAGCTTAGAGGCGGGCCGTCGGGGTTATGGCTACACCTTC | CASSLEAGRRGYGYTF | TRBV7-2 | . | . | TRBJ1-2